This TCR beta chain appears in the sequencing data of a study of cytomegalovirus exposure and HLA in healthy donors. Regarding this clone: Its antigen is still unknown.

The PCR contained 60 Vbeta and 13 Jbeta primers. Original handling: Later, 80 million or so unique TCR beta chains were counted in an analysis, and around 11 million of them were shared. Clones were read by immunoSEQ multiplex PCR, and TCRdb kept only the in-frame ones, dropping some. V and J calls and clone size are as listed in that table; D and trimming were resolved from the DNA. The repertoire has approximately 97,000 clones, approximately 77% of them found once; the top ten carry around a tenth. The germline V gene has CDR1 LGHNT and CDR2 FRNRAP. This CDR3 is 16 amino acids long. Trimming took 5 bases from V and 4 from J; bases not matched to a gene: 11. The study, taken as a whole, reports: Later analysis indicated greater clonal expansion among HLA-associated TCR beta chains than among equally common other chains. Apparent HLA restriction characterized most CMV-associated TCR beta chains in a later analysis.

The receptor comes from a male donor in good health and CMV-seropositive. Input material: PBMCs. The chain joins TRBV12-5 to TRBJ2-1; 7 nucleotides match TRBD2. The CDR3 DNA follows: TGTGCTAGTGGTGGCCCCCGAGCGGGATATTACAATGAGCAGTTCTTC. It encodes CASGGPRAGYYNEQFF.